This T cell receptor beta chain was captured by sequencing in a study of T cells in Graves' hyperthyroidism and ophthalmopathy. Using RNA transcripts as the source, TCR beta CDR3 regions were amplified. During a first-round RT-PCR of the TCR CDR3, the HTBI primer set was used. MiXCR, applied by TCRdb to the multiplex PCR reads, yields one record per CDR3 protein. Altogether roughly 510,000 distinct CDR3 sequences are present, 40% to 55% being singletons, with the ten largest covering about 43%. Trimming left V 6 bases short and J 7 bases short, with 15 bases between. Germline CDR1 reads SGHTA; CDR2 reads FQGNSA. The CDR3 runs to 13 residues.

The TCR originated in an adult woman with Graves' disease, either hyperthyroidism or ophthalmopathy (not recorded which). Specimen: peripheral blood or thyroid tissue (not recorded which). The rearrangement links TRBV7-2 to TRBJ2-5, with D perhaps matching TRBD1 (6 bases). The DNA for the CDR3 is TGTGCCAGCAGTACTTCAGGGGACGGGACCCAGTACTTC. Translation: CASSTSGDGTQYF. Full variable domain (rest looked up from reference TRBV7-2 and TRBJ2-5): GAGVSQSPSNKVTEKGKDVELRCDPISGHTALYWYRQSLGQGLEFLIYFQGNSAPDKSGLPSDRFSAERTGGSVSTLTIQRTQQEDSAVYLCASSTSGDGTQYFGPGTRLLVL.